The next 24 T cell receptor beta chains were all read from a single sample in a study of T cell repertoires in cytomegalovirus infection (dated by TCRdb to between 2019 and 2020). TCRdb lists the instrument as Illumina HiSeq 1500. TCRdb reprocessed the public reads (quality trimming at Q25 with fastp, clone calling with MiXCR) and kept in-frame beta chains. Identical CDR3 proteins give one entry, which carries the most common genes and DNA. This sample holds approximately 500,000 distinct CDR3 sequences; 16% were observed only once. The ten largest account for 20% to 30% of the sample. The material sequenced was CD8+ T cells from PBMCs. Every receptor here comes from a human donor in good health (CMV status not recorded). Some clones in this sample may be carry-over from other donors' samples.

J is TRBJ2-7 and V is TRBV19; possibly TRBD2 for D (6 bases). Germline V lookup: CDR1 LNHDA, CDR2 SQIVND (reference sequence). The CDR3 consists of 13 residues. Trimming stripped 10 bases from V and 5 bases from J, with 18 bases between. CDR3 sequence (DNA): TGTGCCACCATCGGGACTCCGACCAACGAGCAGTACTTC. It specifies CATIGTPTNEQYF. Drawing the rest from reference TRBV19 and TRBJ2-7, the complete variable domain is DGGITQSPKYLFRKEGQNVTLSCEQNLNHDAMYWYRQDPGQGLRLIYYSQIVNDFQKGDIAEGYSVSREKKESFPLTVTSAQKNPTAFYLCATIGTPTNEQYFGPGTRLTVT.

This clonotype was counted at least ten times. CDR3 in amino acids: CASSFYNPGRGLDQPQHF. The CDR3, as DNA: TGTGCCAGCAGTTTTTATAATCCAGGCAGGGGGCTCGATCAGCCCCAGCATTTT. This chain links TRBV27 with TRBJ1-5, with 8 nucleotides matching TRBD1. The trim removed 3 bases at V and 5 bases at J, leaving 15 bases unmatched. The CDR3 spans 18 residues. CDR1 is MNHEY and CDR2 is SMNVEV in the germline V gene (reference sequence).

With respect to this clonotype: Being one base from a much bigger clone, this may be a read error. The rearrangement links TRBV12-3 or TRBV12-4 to TRBJ1-4; no clear D gene. V was clipped by 8 bases and J by 8 bases, with 18 bases between them. The CDR3 length is 14 residues. CDR3 sequence (DNA): TGTGCCAGCGTCCGAGAATTAAACCTGGAAAAACTGTTTTTT. Translating it yields CASVRELNLEKLFF.

This clonotype was observed a few times. The chain recombines TRBV7-9 with TRBJ2-1, with D possibly matching TRBD1 (5 bases). The CDR3 sequence is 15 residues long. With 4 bases removed from V and 4 bases from J, the gap between germline ends came to 14 bases. CDR1 SEHNR and CDR2 FQNEAQ come from the germline V gene (reference sequence). Here the CDR3 reads CASSSQLTAYNEQFF. CDR3 nucleotides: TGTGCCAGCAGCTCACAATTGACAGCTTACAATGAGCAGTTCTTC.

This clonotype came up many times. V usage is TRBV12-3 or TRBV12-4 and J usage is TRBJ2-3; D is unclear. This CDR3 region has 13 residues. V was pared by 10 bases and J by 1 base, with 12 bases between. The CDR3 coding sequence is TGTGCCACCTCGGTCAAGGGCACAGATACGCAGTATTTT. It is translated as CATSVKGTDTQYF.

This clonotype was counted many times. V is TRBV7-9 and J is TRBJ2-1, with 9 nucleotides matching TRBD2. Germline V gene lookup returns CDR1 SEHNR and CDR2 FQNEAQ (reference sequence). CDR3 length: 16 amino acids. V shed 3 bases, J shed 7 bases, and the junction held 10 bases outside the gene matches. The CDR3 DNA reads as TGTGCCAGCAGCTTGGAGAGGGCGGGAGGGCCGAATGAGCAGTTCTTC. Amino acid sequence: CASSLERAGGPNEQFF.

This clonotype was seen repeatedly, ten times or more. The chain carries TRBV7-2 and TRBJ1-5; D may be TRBD1 (5 bases). The CDR3 has 14 amino acids. In germline, CDR1 is SGHTA, CDR2 FQGNSA. The V and J ends lost 1 base and 3 bases respectively, with 7 bases between them. CDR3 nucleotide sequence: TGTGCCAGCAGCTTAGGAGGGGTCAATCAGCCCCAGCATTTT. Protein sequence: CASSLGGVNQPQHF.

This clonotype was seen at least ten times. The V gene is TRBV5-5, the J gene TRBJ2-1; possibly TRBD1 for D (5 bases). The CDR3 contains 14 residues. The germline V and J ends were trimmed by 6 bases and 3 bases, with 13 bases remaining between them. Looked up from germline, CDR1 is SGHKS and CDR2 is YYEKEE (reference sequence). The CDR3 reads CASTPDNLYNEQFF. The CDR3 DNA reads TGTGCCAGCACCCCGGACAATCTCTACAATGAGCAGTTCTTC.

This clonotype has just a few counts. This rearrangement joins TRBV7-8 to TRBJ2-1; maybe TRBD1 (5 bases). The CDR3 is made up of 16 amino acids. Germline-derived CDR1 and CDR2 are SGHVS and FQNEAQ. Trimming removed 5 bases at V and 0 bases at J, with 14 bases between. CDR3 nucleotide sequence: TGTGCCAGCAGCATACAAGGACAAAGCTCCTACAATGAGCAGTTCTTC. It translates to CASSIQGQSSYNEQFF.

There are many counts of this clonotype. The chain joins TRBV12-3 or TRBV12-4 to TRBJ1-1, with TRBD1 matching over 8 bases. The CDR3 is 14 amino acids. V gave up 4 bases and J gave up 5 bases; unmatched junction bases: 6. CDR3 protein: CASSWSGGRTEAFF. CDR3 nucleotides: TGTGCCAGCAGTTGGTCAGGGGGCCGGACTGAAGCTTTCTTT.

This clonotype was seen more than once but under ten times. The J gene is TRBJ2-5, the V gene TRBV10-1, with D possibly matching TRBD1 (8 bases). Per germline, CDR1 WNHNN and CDR2 SYGVQD (reference sequence). Between the trimmed V and J ends, which lost 8 bases and 5 bases, there was a span of 30 bases. The CDR3 loop spans 18 amino acids. The CDR3 DNA is TGCGCCAGCTCTGGACTAGTTGGGAGAGACAGGGGATGGGAGACCCAGTACTTC. Its translation is CASSGLVGRDRGWETQYF.

Details on this clonotype: A much larger clone differs by one base, so this may be a read error. J is TRBJ1-1 and V is TRBV7-3; perhaps TRBD1 as D (5 bases). Germline loops: CDR1 SGHTA, CDR2 FQGTGA. The CDR3 covers 13 residues. CDR3 nucleotides: TGTGCCAGCAGCGCAGGGCCGAGTACTGTAGCTTTCTTT. Its protein product is CASSAGPSTVAFF. The variable domain in full, with the rest retrieved from reference TRBV7-3 and TRBJ1-1, is GAGVSQTPSNKVTEKGKYVELRCDPISGHTALYWYRQSLGQGPEFLIYFQGTGAADDSGLPNDRFFAVRPEGSVSTLKIQRTERGDSAVYLCASSAGPSTVAFFGQGTRLTVV.

In its sample, this clonotype was seen a few times. This rearrangement joins TRBV20-1 to TRBJ2-7, with 7 bases fitting TRBD1. The germline gives CDR1 DFQATT, CDR2 SNEGSKA (reference sequence). Trimming cost V 5 bases and J 4 bases; bases outside gene matches: 14. The CDR3 is 15 residues long. CDR3 sequence: CSAADREKSRYEQYF. The CDR3 DNA sequence: TGCAGTGCTGCCGACAGGGAGAAAAGTCGGTACGAGCAGTACTTC.

This clonotype was observed a handful of times. The chain combines TRBV9 with TRBJ2-5; 8 positions agree with TRBD2. V lost 3 bases, J lost 5 bases, and 12 bases stayed unmatched. The germline gives CDR1 SGDLS, CDR2 YYNGEE. CDR3 length equals 16 residues. CDR3 DNA: TGTGCCAGCAGCGCTGCTTCCGGGGGGGCCGGGGAGACCCAGTACTTC. Encoded protein: CASSAASGGAGETQYF.

A few counts support this clonotype. V and J are TRBV6-6 and TRBJ2-3, with D perhaps TRBD1 or TRBD2 (6 bases each). Trimming stripped 2 bases from V and 0 bases from J, with 12 bases between. CDR1 is MNHNY, CDR2 SVGAGI, per germline (reference sequence). The CDR3 consists of 16 residues. DNA for the CDR3: TGTGCCAGCAGTTACGGGTCGGGGGCTAGCACAGATACGCAGTATTTT. Translation: CASSYGSGASTDTQYF.

The V and J genes are TRBV7-8 and TRBJ1-6; 7 bases align to TRBD1. Germline CDR1 SGHVS, CDR2 FQNEAQ. Trimming at V came to 4 bases and at J to 8 bases, leaving 5 bases not matched to a gene. This CDR3 has 14 residues. CDR3 region: CASSSTGQDSPLHF. The DNA for the CDR3 is TGTGCCAGCAGCTCGACAGGGCAGGATTCACCCCTCCACTTT.

A few counts support this clonotype. V is TRBV11-2 and J is TRBJ2-7, with 10 bases lining up with TRBD2. V lost 2 bases and J lost 4; bases outside the gene matches: 5. The germline V gene encodes CDR1 SGHAT and CDR2 FQNNGV. This CDR3 has 15 residues. The CDR3 nucleotides read TGTGCCAGCAGCTTATTCCGGACTAGCGGTTACGAGCAGTACTTC. Translating gives CASSLFRTSGYEQYF.

The chain is built from TRBV27 and TRBJ2-1; 13 positions match TRBD2. CDR1 is MNHEY and CDR2 is SMNVEV in the germline V gene (reference sequence). J gave up 1 base and V 2 bases, and 8 bases lay outside the gene matches. The CDR3 has 19 amino acids. The CDR3 sequence: CASSLGETSGRNSYNEQFF. CDR3 nucleotide sequence: TGTGCCAGCAGTTTAGGCGAGACTAGCGGGAGGAATTCCTACAATGAGCAGTTCTTC.

The sample holds a few counts of this clonotype. This chain joins TRBV6-6 and TRBJ2-2; possible D gene TRBD2, 6 bases. The CDR3 totals 12 residues. V was pared by 10 bases and J by 6 bases, with 12 bases between. CDR1 is MNHNY, CDR2 SVGAGI, per germline (reference sequence). CDR3 sequence: CATELAAGELFF. The CDR3 DNA reads TGTGCCACCGAACTAGCTGCCGGGGAGCTGTTTTTT.

This clonotype was found a few times. This chain links TRBV29-1 with TRBJ2-1; 7 bases agree with TRBD2. Germline CDR1 is SQVTM and CDR2 is ANQGSEA. Unmatched junction bases numbered 10, after V lost 7 bases and J lost 4 bases. CDR3 size: 14 residues. CDR3 in DNA: TGCAGCGCAAGACCGGGAGGCCGTTACAATGAGCAGTTCTTC. Residues: CSARPGGRYNEQFF.

This clonotype occurred a few times. The chain combines TRBV27 with TRBJ1-2; D unclear. V was trimmed by 5 bases and J by 4 bases, leaving 14 bases between them. This CDR3 contains 14 residues. Germline V gene sequence: CDR1 MNHEY, CDR2 SMNVEV (reference sequence). CDR3 loop: CASSPPGSLYGYTF. CDR3 in DNA: TGTGCCAGCAGTCCCCCCGGGTCGCTCTATGGCTACACCTTC.

The rearrangement links TRBV2 to TRBJ2-7; D might be TRBD1 or TRBD2, each matching 5 bases. The V gene lost 9 bases and the J gene lost 7 bases, with 16 bases spanning the gap. The CDR3 covers 12 residues. Germline CDR1 reads SNHLY; CDR2 reads FYNNEI. The CDR3 DNA follows: TGTGCCAGGCCGGGACCACAAGGGGAGCAGTACTTC. Translating gives CARPGPQGEQYF.

Written as DNA, the CDR3 is TGTGCCACCCAGAGCGGTACATACCTCTACGAGCAGTACTTC. Protein product: CATQSGTYLYEQYF. This chain connects TRBV10-3 to TRBJ2-7; D is perhaps TRBD2 (5 bases). The CDR3 has 14 amino acids. V gave up 10 bases and J gave up 3 bases, with 19 bases separating them. The V gene's germline CDR1 is ENHRY and CDR2 SYGVKD.

This clonotype was observed many times. V and J are TRBV19 and TRBJ1-1, with 7 positions matching TRBD1. The length of the CDR3 is 15 residues. The V gene end was trimmed by 4 bases and the J gene end by 3 bases; junction bases not matched to a gene: 8. Germline V gene lookup returns CDR1 LNHDA and CDR2 SQIVND (reference sequence). The CDR3 reads CASSKDRLEDTEAFF. CDR3 nucleotide sequence: TGTGCCAGTAGTAAGGACAGGTTGGAAGACACTGAAGCTTTCTTT. The full variable domain, with the rest looked up from reference TRBV19 and TRBJ1-1, is DGGITQSPKYLFRKEGQNVTLSCEQNLNHDAMYWYRQDPGQGLRLIYYSQIVNDFQKGDIAEGYSVSREKKESFPLTVTSAQKNPTAFYLCASSKDRLEDTEAFFGQGTRLTVV.